This T cell receptor (beta chain) was profiled in a study of control samples from healthy donors and cancer patients. TCRdb keeps only in-frame clones here, not all; method: immunoSEQ multiplex PCR. The sample carries about 65,000 clones, around nine tenths recorded once. Germline V lookup: CDR1 SGHVS, CDR2 FNYEAQ. V was cut by 6 bases and J by 4 bases, with 12 bases left in between. The CDR3 sequence is 13 residues long. The sample consisted of PBMCs. V is TRBV7-6 and J is TRBJ2-5; maybe TRBD1 (7 bases). The TCR originated in a woman between 50 and 59 years old with colorectal cancer. The CDR3 coding sequence is TGTGCCAGCAGACCAGGGGGGTCAGAGACCCAGTACTTC. It yields the protein CASRPGGSETQYF.